Below are 22 T cell receptor beta chains sequenced from a single sample in a study of vaccination effects on CD4 cells after COVID-19. Peptide-pool stimulation followed by sequencing identified expanded antigen-specific CD4+ clonotypes in the ViraFEST assay. Isolation of CD4+ T cells took place after nine to ten days of culture. Participants received two doses of either the BNT162b2 or mRNA-1273 vaccine. The table came from immunoSEQ multiplex PCR; TCRdb's copy has only in-frame clones and leaves some out. The sample contains tens of thousands of clones, 80% to 85% of which appear only once. Antigens of these TCRs are unknown. The source material was CD4+ T cells from PBMCs cultured with HCoV-229E spike peptides, sampled after COVID-19 vaccination. These receptors all stem from a human donor who received a COVID-19 vaccine.

J is TRBJ1-1 and V is TRBV5-1; TRBD1 might be the D (6 bases). Germline loops: CDR1 SGHRS, CDR2 YFSETQ. V shed 4 bases and J shed 1 base, with 17 bases lying between them. The CDR3 spans 16 residues. CDR3 sequence reads: CASSPFGQPPNTEAFF. The CDR3 bases are TGCGCCAGCAGCCCGTTTGGACAGCCTCCGAACACTGAAGCTTTCTTT.

The chain carries TRBV7-7 and TRBJ2-3; D might be TRBD2 (5 bases). Per the germline V gene, CDR1 is SSHAT and CDR2 is FNYEAQ (reference sequence). The CDR3 covers 16 residues. The germline V and J ends were trimmed by 1 base and 2 bases, with 13 bases remaining between them. CDR3 coding DNA: TGTGCCAGCAGCTTAGGAGGGAGTAGGTACACAGATACGCAGTATTTT. Translation: CASSLGGSRYTDTQYF.

V usage is TRBV7-2 and J usage is TRBJ1-1; a possible D gene is TRBD1 (5 bases). Trimming stripped 5 bases from V and 6 bases from J, with 16 bases between. Germline values: CDR1 SGHTA, CDR2 FQGNSA. The CDR3 sequence is 14 residues long. DNA of the CDR3: TGTGCCAGCAGCACACGAACCCGAGGGGCTGAAGCTTTCTTT. It yields the protein CASSTRTRGAEAFF.

Remarks on this clone: This same CDR3 is encoded by further DNA sequences in the sample. This rearrangement joins TRBV24-1 to TRBJ1-2, with 7 nucleotides matching TRBD1. The ends lost 4 bases at V and 2 bases at J; junction bases unmatched: 3. This CDR3 comprises 14 residues. Germline CDR1 and CDR2: KGHDR and SFDVKD. The CDR3 is CATSDPTGNYGYTF. The CDR3, as DNA: TGTGCCACCAGTGACCCGACAGGGAACTATGGCTACACCTTC.

V usage is TRBV3-1 (or the pseudogene TRBV3-2) and J usage is TRBJ1-2; D is unclear. CDR1 is LGHDT, CDR2 YNNKEL, per germline (reference sequence). The CDR3 extends over 12 amino acids. V lost 1 base, J lost 8 bases, and 8 bases lay in between. For the CDR3, the DNA is TGTGCCAGCAGCCAAGTGGAGAAAGGCTACACCTTC. This gives the protein CASSQVEKGYTF.

This clone occurred once. The J gene is TRBJ2-3, the V gene TRBV6-5, with TRBD1 identical over 8 bases. The CDR3 totals 15 residues. CDR1 MNHEY and CDR2 SVGAGI come from the germline V gene. The ends lost 5 bases at V and 5 bases at J; junction bases unmatched: 9. The DNA for the CDR3 is TGTGCCAGCAGTCCCGGACAGGGCCCTGTAGATACGCAGTATTTT. The encoded protein is CASSPGQGPVDTQYF.

For this clone: Other DNA sequences in the same sample also yield this CDR3. The chain has TRBV20-1 and TRBJ1-1; D is undetermined. In germline, CDR1 is DFQATT, CDR2 SNEGSKA (reference sequence). The CDR3 contains 10 residues. V lost 4 bases, J lost 1 base, and 1 base lay in between. CDR3 loop: CSAKNTEAFF. The CDR3 DNA follows: TGCAGTGCTAAGAACACTGAAGCTTTCTTT.

This clone was seen more than once but under ten times. The CDR3 here is CASSLALADEQYV. In DNA form, the CDR3 reads TGTGCCAGCAGCTTAGCTCTAGCGGACGAGCAGTACGTC. The chain has TRBV7-2 and TRBJ2-7; 7 nucleotides line up with TRBD2. CDR1 is SGHTA and CDR2 is FQGNSA in the germline V gene. V dropped 0 bases and J dropped 5; count of bases not matched to a gene: 1. The CDR3 runs 13 residues.

The V gene is TRBV18, the J gene TRBJ2-6; 9 positions match TRBD1. The CDR3 sequence is 17 residues long. In germline, CDR1 is KGHSH, CDR2 LQKENI. V was pared by 4 bases and J by 0 bases, with 4 bases of the junction left unmatched. The CDR3 nucleotides read TGTGCCAGCTCACACGGGACAGGGTTCTCTGGGGCCAACGTCCTGACTTTC. This encodes CASSHGTGFSGANVLTF.

The chain joins TRBV28 to TRBJ1-1; no clear D. V was clipped by 8 bases and J by 7 bases, with 14 bases between them. The CDR3 spans 12 residues. CDR1 MDHEN and CDR2 SYDVKM come from the germline V gene. CDR3 region: CASLTGYSEAFF. The CDR3 DNA reads as TGTGCCAGCTTGACGGGGTACAGTGAAGCTTTCTTT.

V and J are TRBV6-2 or TRBV6-3 and TRBJ1-6; no clear D gene. Germline loops: CDR1 MNHEY, CDR2 SVGEGT. Trimming removed 2 bases from V and 10 bases from J, with 18 bases in between. The CDR3 has 16 amino acids. CDR3 amino acids: CASSYTGAGAGSPLHF. The CDR3 coding sequence is TGTGCCAGCAGTTACACGGGTGCCGGTGCCGGCTCACCCCTCCACTTT.

In this sample, this clone turned up a few times. This rearrangement joins TRBV5-4 to TRBJ2-5, with 7 bases matching TRBD1. Germline trimming cut 3 bases from V and 5 bases from J; bases unmatched to any gene: 7. The CDR3 is 14 residues long. Germline values: CDR1 SGHNT, CDR2 YYREEE (reference sequence). CDR3 DNA: TGTGCCAGCAGCTCGACAGGGATGACGGAGACCCAGTACTTC. Amino acid sequence: CASSSTGMTETQYF.

The chain has TRBV5-5 and TRBJ2-5; D may be TRBD2 (5 bases). CDR1 is SGHKS, CDR2 YYEKEE, per germline (reference sequence). CDR3 length equals 14 residues. V gave up 0 bases and J gave up 4 bases, with 10 bases separating them. The CDR3 nucleotides read TGTGCCAGCAGCTTGGTAGTCAGCGGAGAGACCCAGTACTTC. Its translation is CASSLVVSGETQYF.

The CDR3 DNA reads TGCGCCAGCAGCTTTCAGGGTTACCAAGAGACCCAGTACTTC. Translation gives CASSFQGYQETQYF. This chain joins TRBV5-1 and TRBJ2-5; D might be TRBD1 (5 bases). Germline loops: CDR1 SGHRS, CDR2 YFSETQ. V lost 2 bases and J lost 0, with 8 bases in between. The CDR3 length is 14 residues. The whole variable domain, remainder taken from reference TRBV5-1 and TRBJ2-5, is KAGVTQTPRYLIKTRGQQVTLSCSPISGHRSVSWYQQTPGQGLQFLFEYFSETQRNKGNFPGRFSGRQFSNSRSEMNVSTLELGDSALYLCASSFQGYQETQYFGPGTRLLVL.

The chain uses TRBV6-6 and TRBJ2-5, with 13 nucleotides matching TRBD2. The CDR3 length is 16 residues. V dropped 4 bases and J dropped 3; count of bases not matched to a gene: 5. CDR1 is MNHNY and CDR2 is SVGAGI in the germline V gene (reference sequence). CDR3 in DNA: TGTGCCAGCAGTTCCGGACTAGCGGGGGAAAAAGAGACCCAGTACTTC. This codes for CASSSGLAGEKETQYF.

The gene calls are TRBV6-5 and TRBJ1-4; 9 nucleotides agree with TRBD1. V shed 5 bases and J 8 bases; nucleotides not matched to a gene: 6. This CDR3 is 14 amino acids long. Germline V gene lookup returns CDR1 MNHEY and CDR2 SVGAGI. This CDR3 reads CASSPGTGKEKLFF. Written as DNA, the CDR3 is TGTGCCAGCAGTCCCGGGACAGGGAAAGAAAAACTGTTTTTT.

The DNA for the CDR3 is TGCGCCAGCAGCTTGAGGGGAGGAACAGATACGCAGTATTTT. This encodes CASSLRGGTDTQYF. This sequence joins TRBV5-1 and TRBJ2-3; tentatively, D is TRBD2 (6 bases). The V and J ends lost 1 base and 3 bases respectively, with 9 bases between them. The CDR3 is 14 residues long. CDR1 SGHRS and CDR2 YFSETQ come from the germline V gene.

V is TRBV6-5 and J is TRBJ1-4; D is unclear. Germline CDR1 MNHEY, CDR2 SVGAGI. The ends were cut back, 2 bases at V and 7 bases at J, with 11 bases in the middle. CDR3 size: 14 residues. The CDR3 spells CASSYEGGSEKLFF. Written as DNA, the CDR3 is TGTGCCAGCAGTTACGAAGGAGGGTCTGAAAAACTGTTTTTT.

The rearrangement uses TRBV23-1 and TRBJ2-7; 10 bases are a match to TRBD1. TRBV23-1 is filed as an ORF, its function uncertain. The length of the CDR3 is 10 residues. J lost 11 bases, V lost 8 bases, and 3 bases had no gene match. The CDR3 DNA sequence: TGCGCCAGCCAGGACAGGGGGGAGTACGTC. It translates to CASQDRGEYV.

Only a few counts were recorded for this clone. This chain links TRBV5-8 with TRBJ1-2; 9 bases are a match to TRBD1. The ends lost 1 base at V and 4 bases at J; junction bases unmatched: 5. Germline loops: CDR1 SGHTS, CDR2 YDEGEE. This CDR3 is 15 amino acids long. The CDR3, as DNA: TGTGCCAGCAGCTTGACTACGGGACAGGGCTATGGCTACACCTTC. This gives the protein CASSLTTGQGYGYTF.

The rearrangement joins TRBV27 to TRBJ1-1, with a weak D call TRBD1 (5 bases). CDR1 and CDR2 from the germline V gene are MNHEY and SMNVEV (reference sequence). The length of the CDR3 is 15 residues. The V and J ends lost 3 bases and 3 bases respectively, with 14 bases between them. CDR3 bases: TGTGCCAGCAGTTTGTCTTGGGAGGGGTACACTGAAGCTTTCTTT. Its translation is CASSLSWEGYTEAFF.

This chain connects TRBV27 to TRBJ2-4, with D perhaps TRBD1 or TRBD2 (6 bases each). The CDR3 loop spans 13 amino acids. V lost 7 bases and J lost 4, with 11 bases in between. The germline V gene encodes CDR1 MNHEY and CDR2 SMNVEV (reference sequence). The CDR3 region is CASIGGPKNIQYF. In DNA, the CDR3 is TGTGCCAGCATTGGGGGGCCAAAAAACATTCAGTACTTC.